Below are 3 T cell receptor beta chains sequenced from a single sample in a study of sequential checkpoint blockade in melanoma. Some clones are missing from TCRdb's copy, which holds only in-frame ones; the method was immunoSEQ multiplex PCR. This sample has around 26,000 clones, with 75% to 80% found just once. The treatment is: randomized to nivolumab then ipilimumab (arm A) or the reverse (arm B). The sequencing here drew on CD8+ T cells sorted from blood (inferred from file names), taken from a patient given nivolumab and ipilimumab in sequence. These TCRs come from a human donor with melanoma.

The chain is built from TRBV6-4 and TRBJ2-3, with 8 bases matching TRBD1. The CDR3 totals 15 residues. The J segment lost 4 bases and the V segment lost 5 bases, leaving 8 bases of the junction unmatched. The germline V gene encodes CDR1 MRHNA and CDR2 SNTAGT. In nucleotides, the CDR3 is TGTGCCAGCAGTCTGACAGGGGAAGGGGCAGATACGCAGTATTTT. Residues: CASSLTGEGADTQYF.

This clone was observed a single time. As DNA, the CDR3 is TGCGCCAGCAGGAGAGAAGGGGGCATTGACTCAATCTATGGCTACACCTTC. Its protein product is CASRREGGIDSIYGYTF. The V gene is TRBV5-1, the J gene TRBJ1-2; TRBD1 matches 7 bases. Trimming removed 5 bases from V and 4 bases from J; junction bases left unmatched: 17. The CDR3 has 17 amino acids. Germline CDR1 and CDR2: SGHRS and YFSETQ. Filled out from reference TRBV5-1 and TRBJ1-2, the complete variable domain reads KAGVTQTPRYLIKTRGQQVTLSCSPISGHRSVSWYQQTPGQGLQFLFEYFSETQRNKGNFPGRFSGRQFSNSRSEMNVSTLELGDSALYLCASRREGGIDSIYGYTFGSGTRLTVV.

This chain uses TRBV2 with TRBJ1-1; D perhaps matches TRBD1 (6 bases). V shed 6 bases and J shed 9 bases, with 8 bases lying between them. CDR1 SNHLY and CDR2 FYNNEI come from the germline V gene. The CDR3 is 10 residues long. DNA for the CDR3: TGTGCCAGCAGAGGGGGTAAAGCTTTCTTT. This codes for CASRGGKAFF. The full variable domain, its missing parts supplied by reference TRBV2 and TRBJ1-1, is EPEVTQTPSHQVTQMGQEVILRCVPISNHLYFYWYRQILGQKVEFLVSFYNNEISEKSEIFDDQFSVERPDGSNFTLKIRSTKLEDSAMYFCASRGGKAFFGQGTRLTVV.